This T cell receptor beta chain was sequenced in a study of blood T cells in healthy people across ages. Notes on the study in general: Any conclusive comparison of naive versus antigen-experienced cells was prevented by using unsorted PBMCs. Diversity figures based on one million T cells were deemed too low.

This clonotype was found a few times. Antigen unknown. After removal of 4 bases from V and 2 bases from J, the junction contained 7 bases not matched to a gene. Per germline, CDR1 DFQATT and CDR2 SNEGSKA (reference sequence). The CDR3 consists of 15 residues. Staff drew roughly 10 milliliters of peripheral blood from each donor. Then a second PCR, running about 7 to 11 cycles, was carried out with a sample-barcoded 5' primer and a J-beta primer mix. TCRdb ran MiXCR on the 5' RACE reads and lists one entry per CDR3 protein. The data hold hundreds of thousands of distinct CDR3 sequences, with 58% observed a single time.

The receptor was derived from a man aged 30 to 45 in good health. Sequencing input: blood. This chain joins TRBV20-1 and TRBJ2-7, with 11 positions matching TRBD1. The CDR3 DNA reads as TGCAGTGCTAACGGACAGGGGGCAACCCCCTACGAGCAGTACTTC. Translation gives CSANGQGATPYEQYF.